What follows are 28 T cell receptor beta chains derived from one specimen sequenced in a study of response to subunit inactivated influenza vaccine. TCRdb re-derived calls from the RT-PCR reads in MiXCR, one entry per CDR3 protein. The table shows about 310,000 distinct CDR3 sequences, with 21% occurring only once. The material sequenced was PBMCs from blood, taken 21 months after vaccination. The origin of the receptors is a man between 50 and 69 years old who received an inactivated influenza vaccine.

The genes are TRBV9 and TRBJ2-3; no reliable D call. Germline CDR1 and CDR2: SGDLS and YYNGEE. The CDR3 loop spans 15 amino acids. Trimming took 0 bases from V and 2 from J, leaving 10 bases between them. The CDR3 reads CASSVGNSATDTQYF. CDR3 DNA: TGTGCCAGCAGCGTAGGTAACAGCGCCACAGATACGCAGTATTTT.

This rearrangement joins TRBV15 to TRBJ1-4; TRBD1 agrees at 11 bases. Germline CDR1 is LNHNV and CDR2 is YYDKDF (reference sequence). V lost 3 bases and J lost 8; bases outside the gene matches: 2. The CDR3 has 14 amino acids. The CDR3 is CATSRDRGLEKLFF. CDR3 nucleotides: TGTGCCACCAGCAGGGACAGGGGGCTGGAAAAACTGTTTTTT.

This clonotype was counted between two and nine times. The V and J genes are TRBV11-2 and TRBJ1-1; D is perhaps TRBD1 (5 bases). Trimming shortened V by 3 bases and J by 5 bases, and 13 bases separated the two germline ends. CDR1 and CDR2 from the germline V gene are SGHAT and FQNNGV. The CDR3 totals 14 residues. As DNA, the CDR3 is TGTGCCAGCAGCTTCCCTCCCAGGGAGACTGAAGCTTTCTTT. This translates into CASSFPPRETEAFF.

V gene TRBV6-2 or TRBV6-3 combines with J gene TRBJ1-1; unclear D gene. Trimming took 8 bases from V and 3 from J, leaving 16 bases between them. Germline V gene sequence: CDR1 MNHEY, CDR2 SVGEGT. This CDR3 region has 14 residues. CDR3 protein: CASRHGGIDTEAFF. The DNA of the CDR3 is TGTGCCAGCCGTCACGGAGGGATTGACACTGAAGCTTTCTTT.

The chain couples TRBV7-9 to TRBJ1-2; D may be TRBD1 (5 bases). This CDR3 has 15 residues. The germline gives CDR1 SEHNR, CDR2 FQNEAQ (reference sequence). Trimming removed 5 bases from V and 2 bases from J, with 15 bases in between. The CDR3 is CASSTRVRTNYGYTF. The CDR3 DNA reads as TGTGCCAGCAGCACGCGAGTCAGGACAAACTATGGCTACACCTTC.

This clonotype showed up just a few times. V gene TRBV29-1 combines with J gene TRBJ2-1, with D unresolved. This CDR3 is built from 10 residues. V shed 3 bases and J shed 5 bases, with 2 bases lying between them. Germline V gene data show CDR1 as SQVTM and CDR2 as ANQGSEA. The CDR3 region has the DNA TGCAGCGTTGACAACAATGAGCAGTTCTTC. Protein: CSVDNNEQFF.

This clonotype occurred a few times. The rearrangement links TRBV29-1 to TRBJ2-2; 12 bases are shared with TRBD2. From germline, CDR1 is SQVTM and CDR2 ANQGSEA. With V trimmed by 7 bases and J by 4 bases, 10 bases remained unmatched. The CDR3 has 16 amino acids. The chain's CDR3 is CSAATSGRSVTGELFF. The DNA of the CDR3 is TGCAGCGCCGCGACTAGCGGGAGATCGGTCACCGGGGAGCTGTTTTTT.

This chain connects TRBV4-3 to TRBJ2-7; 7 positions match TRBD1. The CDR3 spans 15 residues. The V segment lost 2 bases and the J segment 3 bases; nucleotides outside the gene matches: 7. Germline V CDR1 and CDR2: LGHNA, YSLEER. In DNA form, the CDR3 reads TGCGCCAGCAGCCAATCGCCGGGACAGCGCTACGAGCAGTACTTC. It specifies CASSQSPGQRYEQYF.

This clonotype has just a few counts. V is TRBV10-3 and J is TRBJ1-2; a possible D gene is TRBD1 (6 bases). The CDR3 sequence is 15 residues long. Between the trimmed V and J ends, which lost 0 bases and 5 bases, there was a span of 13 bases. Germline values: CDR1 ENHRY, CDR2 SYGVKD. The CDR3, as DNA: TGTGCCATCAGTGAGTCAGTCGGACAGTCTTATGGCTACACCTTC. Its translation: CAISESVGQSYGYTF.

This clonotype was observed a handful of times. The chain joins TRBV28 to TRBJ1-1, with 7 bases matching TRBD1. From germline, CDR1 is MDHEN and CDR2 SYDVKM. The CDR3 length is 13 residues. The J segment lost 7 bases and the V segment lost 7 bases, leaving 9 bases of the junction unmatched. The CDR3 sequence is CASTSGQYIEAFF. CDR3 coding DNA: TGTGCCAGCACTTCGGGACAGTATATTGAAGCTTTCTTT.

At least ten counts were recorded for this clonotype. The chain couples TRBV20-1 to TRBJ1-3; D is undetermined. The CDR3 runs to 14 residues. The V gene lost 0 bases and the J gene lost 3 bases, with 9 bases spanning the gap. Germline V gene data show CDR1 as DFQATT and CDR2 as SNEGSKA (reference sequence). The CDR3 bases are TGCAGTGCTAGAGATTACGGACTTGGAAACACCATATATTTT. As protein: CSARDYGLGNTIYF.

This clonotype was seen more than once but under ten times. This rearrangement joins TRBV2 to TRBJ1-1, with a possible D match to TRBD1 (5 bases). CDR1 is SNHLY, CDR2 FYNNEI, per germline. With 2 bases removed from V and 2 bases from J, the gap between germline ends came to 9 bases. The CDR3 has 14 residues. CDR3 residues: CASSEWDVNTEAFF. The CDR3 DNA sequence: TGTGCCAGCAGTGAATGGGACGTAAACACTGAAGCTTTCTTT.

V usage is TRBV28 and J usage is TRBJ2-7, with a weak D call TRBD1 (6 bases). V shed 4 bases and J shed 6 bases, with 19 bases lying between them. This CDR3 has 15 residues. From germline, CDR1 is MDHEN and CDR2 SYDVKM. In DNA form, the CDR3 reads TGTGCCAGCAGTTCCCGAAAGGACAGTTTTGGCGAGCAGTACTTC. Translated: CASSSRKDSFGEQYF.

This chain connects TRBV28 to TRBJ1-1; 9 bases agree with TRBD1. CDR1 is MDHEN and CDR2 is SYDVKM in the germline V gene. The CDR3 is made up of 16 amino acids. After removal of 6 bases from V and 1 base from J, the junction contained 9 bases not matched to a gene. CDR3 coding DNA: TGTGCCAGCAGCGTTTTACCGGGACAGGGGAACACTGAAGCTTTCTTT. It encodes CASSVLPGQGNTEAFF.

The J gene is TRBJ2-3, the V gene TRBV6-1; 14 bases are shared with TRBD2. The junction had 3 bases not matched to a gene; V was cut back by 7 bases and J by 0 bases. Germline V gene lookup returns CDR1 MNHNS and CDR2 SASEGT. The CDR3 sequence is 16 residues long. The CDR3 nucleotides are TGTGCCAGCAAGGGACTAGCGGGGGCTAGCACAGATACGCAGTATTTT. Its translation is CASKGLAGASTDTQYF.

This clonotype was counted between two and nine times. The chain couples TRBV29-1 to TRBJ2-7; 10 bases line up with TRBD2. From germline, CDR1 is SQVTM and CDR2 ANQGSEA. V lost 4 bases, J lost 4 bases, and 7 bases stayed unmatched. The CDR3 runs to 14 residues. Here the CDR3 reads CSVGRAGGLYEQYF. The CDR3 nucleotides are TGCAGCGTTGGAAGAGCGGGAGGGTTATACGAGCAGTACTTC.

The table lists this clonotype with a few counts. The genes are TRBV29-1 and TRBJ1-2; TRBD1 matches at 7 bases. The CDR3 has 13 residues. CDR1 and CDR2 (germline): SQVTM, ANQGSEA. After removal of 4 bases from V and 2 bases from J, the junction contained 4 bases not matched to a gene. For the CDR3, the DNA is TGCAGCGTTGTAAAGGGACAGAACTATGGCTACACCTTC. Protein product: CSVVKGQNYGYTF. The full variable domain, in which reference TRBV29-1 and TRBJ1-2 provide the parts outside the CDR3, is SAVISQKPSRDICQRGTSLTIQCQVDSQVTMMFWYRQQPGQSLTLIATANQGSEATYESGFVIDKFPISRPNLTFSTLTVSNMSPEDSSIYLCSVVKGQNYGYTFGSGTRLTVV.

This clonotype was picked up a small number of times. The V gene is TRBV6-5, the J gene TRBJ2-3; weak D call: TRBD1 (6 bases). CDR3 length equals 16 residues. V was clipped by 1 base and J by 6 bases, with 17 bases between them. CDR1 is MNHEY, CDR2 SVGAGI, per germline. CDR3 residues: CASSYFLTGRGDTQYF. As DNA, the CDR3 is TGTGCCAGCAGTTACTTTTTGACAGGTCGTGGGGATACGCAGTATTTT.

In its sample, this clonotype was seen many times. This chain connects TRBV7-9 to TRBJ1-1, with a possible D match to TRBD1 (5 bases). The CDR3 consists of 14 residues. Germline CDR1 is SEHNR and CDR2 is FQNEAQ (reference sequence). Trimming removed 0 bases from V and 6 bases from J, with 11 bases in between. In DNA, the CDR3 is TGTGCCAGCAGCTTAGCGCGCCAGGGCTCTGAAGCTTTCTTT. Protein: CASSLARQGSEAFF.

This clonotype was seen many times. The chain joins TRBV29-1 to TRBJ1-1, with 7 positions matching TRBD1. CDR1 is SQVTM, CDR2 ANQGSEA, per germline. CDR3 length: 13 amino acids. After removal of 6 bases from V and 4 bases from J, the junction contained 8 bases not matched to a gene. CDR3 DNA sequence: TGCAGCGTCCTTCTGGACAGGCCCACTGAAGCTTTCTTT. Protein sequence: CSVLLDRPTEAFF.

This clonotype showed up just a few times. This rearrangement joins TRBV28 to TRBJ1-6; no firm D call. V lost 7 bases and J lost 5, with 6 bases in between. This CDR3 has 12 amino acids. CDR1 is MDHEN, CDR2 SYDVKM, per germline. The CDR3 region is CASMEDNSPLHF. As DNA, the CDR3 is TGTGCCAGCATGGAGGATAATTCACCCCTCCACTTT.

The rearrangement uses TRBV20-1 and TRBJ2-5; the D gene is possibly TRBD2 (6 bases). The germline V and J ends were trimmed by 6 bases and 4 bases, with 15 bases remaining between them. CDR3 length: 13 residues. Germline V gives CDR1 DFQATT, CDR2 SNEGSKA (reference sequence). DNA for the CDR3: TGCAGTGCCACCAGGGAGGTTCGAGAGACCCAGTACTTC. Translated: CSATREVRETQYF.

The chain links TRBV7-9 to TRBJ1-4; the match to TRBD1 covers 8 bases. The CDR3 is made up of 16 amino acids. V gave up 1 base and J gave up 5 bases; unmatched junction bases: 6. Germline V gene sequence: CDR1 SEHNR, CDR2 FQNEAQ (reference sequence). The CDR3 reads CASSLGRTGHNEKLFF. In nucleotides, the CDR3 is TGTGCCAGCAGCTTAGGACGGACAGGGCACAATGAAAAACTGTTTTTT.

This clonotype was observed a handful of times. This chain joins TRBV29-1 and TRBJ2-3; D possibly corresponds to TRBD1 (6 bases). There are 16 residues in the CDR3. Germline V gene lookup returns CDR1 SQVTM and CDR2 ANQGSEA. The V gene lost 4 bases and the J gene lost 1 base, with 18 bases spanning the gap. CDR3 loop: CSVGRGHGSGTDTQYF. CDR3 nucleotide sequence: TGCAGCGTTGGTAGGGGACATGGAAGTGGCACAGATACGCAGTATTTT.

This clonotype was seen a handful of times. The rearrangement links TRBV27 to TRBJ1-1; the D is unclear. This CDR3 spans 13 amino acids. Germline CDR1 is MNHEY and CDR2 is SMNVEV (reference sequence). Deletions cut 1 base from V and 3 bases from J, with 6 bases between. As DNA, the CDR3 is TGTGCCAGCAGTTTATGGTCCGACACTGAAGCTTTCTTT. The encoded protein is CASSLWSDTEAFF.

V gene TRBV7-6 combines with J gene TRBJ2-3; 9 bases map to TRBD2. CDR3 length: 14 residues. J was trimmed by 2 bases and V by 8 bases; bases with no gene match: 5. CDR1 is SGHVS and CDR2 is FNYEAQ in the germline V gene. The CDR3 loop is CASATSGHTDTQYF. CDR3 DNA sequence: TGTGCCAGCGCGACTAGCGGCCACACAGATACGCAGTATTTT. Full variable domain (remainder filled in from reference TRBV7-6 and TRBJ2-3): GAGVSQSPRYKVTKRGQDVALRCDPISGHVSLYWYRQALGQGPEFLTYFNYEAQQDKSGLPNDRFSAERPEGSISTLTIQRTEQRDSAMYRCASATSGHTDTQYFGPGTRLTVL.

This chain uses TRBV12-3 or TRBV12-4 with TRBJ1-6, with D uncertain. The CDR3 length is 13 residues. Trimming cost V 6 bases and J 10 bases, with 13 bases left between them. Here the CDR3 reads CASSFQLASPLHF. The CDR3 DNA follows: TGTGCCAGCAGCTTCCAATTAGCATCACCCCTCCACTTT.

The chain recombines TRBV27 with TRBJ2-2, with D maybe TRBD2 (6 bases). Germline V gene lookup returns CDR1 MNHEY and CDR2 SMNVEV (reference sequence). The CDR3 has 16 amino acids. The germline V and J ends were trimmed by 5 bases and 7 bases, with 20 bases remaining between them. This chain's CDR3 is CASSALTRASYGELFF. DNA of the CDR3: TGTGCCAGCAGTGCATTGACTAGGGCCTCTTACGGGGAGCTGTTTTTT.